This T cell receptor beta chain is drawn from a study of T cell responses to AZD1222 COVID-19 vaccine. Study-wide findings and caveats: When two AZD1222 doses had been given, Spike-specific TCR breadth and depth rose. Among the donors, most were white British and more were female, and clonal diversity was possibly underestimated. No day 14 peak samples; only post-peak repertoires were characterized.

Method: immunoSEQ multiplex PCR; TCRdb's copy keeps in-frame clones and lacks some. The table shows 100,000 to 150,000 clones, with about 94% occurring only once. Concerning this clone: The antigen is unknown.

The receptor comes from an adult in good health. Sequencing used peripheral blood, obtained on day 0 of AZD1222 vaccination.

The CDR3 is CASSNRARGSTEAFF. Written as DNA, the CDR3 is TGTGCCAGCAGCAATCGGGCCAGGGGGAGCACTGAAGCTTTCTTT. This rearrangement joins TRBV5-4 to TRBJ1-1; TRBD1 matches 7 bases. The junction had 10 bases not matched to a gene; V was cut back by 4 bases and J by 4 bases. The germline V gene encodes CDR1 SGHNT and CDR2 YYREEE (reference sequence). This CDR3 is 15 amino acids long.